This TCR beta chain was captured by sequencing in a study of regulatory T cells in long-lasting Graves disease. Overall study results and limits: TRBV28, TRBJ1-2 and TRBJ2-5 were segments that persistent disease favored.

The CDR3 loop spans 17 amino acids. Trimming removed 4 bases from V and 0 bases from J; junction bases left unmatched: 9. Germline V CDR1 and CDR2: MNHEY, SMNVEV (reference sequence). This sample's time point: newly diagnosed GD, antithyroid drugs for less than 3 months. PBMC RNA was the source of the TCR library. This clonotype was seen at least ten times. Its antigen is as yet unknown. Arm-PCR of CDR3 regions with iRepertoire HTBI primers generated TCR beta libraries. Via MiXCR, TCRdb re-called the multiplex PCR reads, giving one row per CDR3 protein. This sample yields some 320,000 distinct CDR3 sequences, of which 15% to 20% are seen a single time; about 39% belongs to the top ten.

The sample was peripheral blood mononuclear cells (PBMCs), taken at new diagnosis, from a patient treated with antithyroid drugs. V usage is TRBV27 and J usage is TRBJ1-5; 7 nucleotides line up with TRBD1. The sequence was collected from a female donor with Graves disease. This CDR3 reads CASSSWTGTGSNQPQHF. Written as DNA, the CDR3 is TGTGCCAGCAGTTCATGGACAGGCACGGGTAGCAATCAGCCCCAGCATTTT.